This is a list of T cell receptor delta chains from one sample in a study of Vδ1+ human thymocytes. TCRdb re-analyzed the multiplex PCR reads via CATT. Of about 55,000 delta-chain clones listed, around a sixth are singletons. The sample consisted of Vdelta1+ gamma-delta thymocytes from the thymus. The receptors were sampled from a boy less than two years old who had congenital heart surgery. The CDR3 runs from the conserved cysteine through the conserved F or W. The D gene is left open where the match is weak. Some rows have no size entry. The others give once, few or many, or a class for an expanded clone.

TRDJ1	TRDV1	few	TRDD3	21	TGTGCTCTTGGGGAACCACTTCCAAGACTGGGGGATACTACTCTTTCCGATAAACTCATCTTT	CALGEPLPRLGDTTLSDKLIF
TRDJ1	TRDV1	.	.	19	TGTGCTCTTGGGGAGCACTTAGACCCCCATTTCGGAATTGCCGATAAACTCATCTTT	CALGEHLDPHFGIADKLIF
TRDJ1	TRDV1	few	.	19	TGTGCTCTTGGGGCCTACGGGAACTGGGAATGCGGGTACACCGATAAACTCATCTTT	CALGAYGNWECGYTDKLIF
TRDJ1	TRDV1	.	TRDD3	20	TGTGCTCTTGGGAAGGGTATGCCCTACGGTGGGGGATACTTCGCCGATAAACTCATCTTT	CALGKGMPYGGGYFADKLIF
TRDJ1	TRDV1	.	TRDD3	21	TGTGCTCTTGGGGAAAAGCGGGACTGTGGACTGGGGGATACGGGTACCGATAAACTCATCTTT	CALGEKRDCGLGDTGTDKLIF
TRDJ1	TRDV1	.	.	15	TGTGCTCTTGGGGCAGGCTTAACTGACACCGATAAACTCATCTTT	CALGAGLTDTDKLIF
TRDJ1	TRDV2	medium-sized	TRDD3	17	TGTGCCTGTGACTTGTACTGGGGGATTGGGTACACCGATAAACTCATCTTT	CACDLYWGIGYTDKLIF
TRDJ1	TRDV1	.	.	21	TGTGCTCTTGGGGAACTATTCATGCCCTTAAAGGGAGGATCGGCCGCCGATAAACTCATCTTT	CALGELFMPLKGGSAADKLIF
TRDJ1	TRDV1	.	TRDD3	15	TGTGCTCTTGGGGAAGCTTCCCCTGGGGGTAATAAACTCATCTTT	CALGEASPGGNKLIF
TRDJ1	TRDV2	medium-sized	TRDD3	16	TGTGCCTGTGACACCGCGTACTGGGGGATACGCGATAAACTCATCTTT	CACDTAYWGIRDKLIF
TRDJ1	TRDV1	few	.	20	TGTGCTCTTGGGGAACTAAATTCCAAATGCGATTTGGAATACACCGATAAACTCATCTTT	CALGELNSKCDLEYTDKLIF
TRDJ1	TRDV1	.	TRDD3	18	TGTGCTCTTGGGGACCCTTTCGCCACTGGGGGATACACCGATAAACTCATCTTT	CALGDPFATGGYTDKLIF
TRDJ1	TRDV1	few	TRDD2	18	TGTGCTCTTGGGGAACCCAGGCCTTCCTCCACCCTTATCGATAAACTCATCTTT	CALGEPRPSSTLIDKLIF
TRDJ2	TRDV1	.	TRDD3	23	TGTGCTCTTGGGGAACCGCTCTACGTCTGGGGGATACCAACCACCACAGAGACAGCACAACTCTTCTTT	CALGEPLYVWGIPTTTETAQLFF
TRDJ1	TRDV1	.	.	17	TGTGCTCTTGGGGGTAGAGCGTGCGGGGTCCCCACCGATAAACTCATCTTT	CALGGRACGVPTDKLIF
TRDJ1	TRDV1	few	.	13	TGTGCTCTTGGGGAACTGTCCTTTTTTAAACTCATCTTT	CALGELSFFKLIF
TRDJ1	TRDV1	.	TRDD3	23	TGTGCTCTTGGGGCTCCCTCCCCCTTTCCTTCACACGTACTGGGGGATACGGGCGATAAACTCATCTTT	CALGAPSPFPSHVLGDTGDKLIF
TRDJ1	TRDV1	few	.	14	TGTGCTCTTGGGGAACGACCTTCCGACTGTGGACTCATCTTT	CALGERPSDCGLIF
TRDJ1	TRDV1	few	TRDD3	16	TGTGCTCTTAGGTTTGACTGGGGATTGTACACCGATAAACTCATCTTT	CALRFDWGLYTDKLIF
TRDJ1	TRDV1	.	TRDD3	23	TGTGCTCTTGGAAAGGTGGGTTTCGGATTGTACTGGGGGATAAATCGTACTACCGATAAACTCATCTTT	CALGKVGFGLYWGINRTTDKLIF
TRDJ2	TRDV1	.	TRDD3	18	TGTGCTCTTGGGGAACTCCTGGGGGATACAATTTCGACAGCACAACTCTTCTTT	CALGELLGDTISTAQLFF
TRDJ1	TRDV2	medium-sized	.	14	TGTGCCTGTGACAACCTGGATACCGGCGATAAACTCATCTTT	CACDNLDTGDKLIF
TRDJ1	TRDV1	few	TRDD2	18	TGTGCTCTTGGGGGCGTGCCCTTCCTATGTGAGGGTGACGATAAACCCATCTTT	CALGGVPFLCEGDDKPIF
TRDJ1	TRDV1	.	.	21	TGTGCTCTTGGGGATCGACCTCGGGGATGTGAGGGAATTATGGAGACCGATAAACTCATCTTT	CALGDRPRGCEGIMETDKLIF
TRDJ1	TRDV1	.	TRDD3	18	TGTGCTCTTGGGGAACCCTGGGGGATACGCAAGGGCGCCGATAAACTCATCTTT	CALGEPWGIRKGADKLIF
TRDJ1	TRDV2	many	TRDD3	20	TGTGCCTGTGACACCGTCTCTAACTGGGGGATACGCGTGTGTACCGATAAACTCATCTTT	CACDTVSNWGIRVCTDKLIF
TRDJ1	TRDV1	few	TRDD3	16	TGTGCTCTTGGGGAATTGCCTACGAACTGGGGGCGTAAACTCATCTTT	CALGELPTNWGRKLIF
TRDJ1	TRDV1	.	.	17	TGTGCTCTTGGGGAACTCCCCCTATGGATCGCTGGTGATAAACTCATCTTT	CALGELPLWIAGDKLIF
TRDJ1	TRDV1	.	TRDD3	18	TGTGCTCTTGGGGAAGATCCAGTACTGGGGGCCGACACCGATAAACTCATCTTT	CALGEDPVLGADTDKLIF
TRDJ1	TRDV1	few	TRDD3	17	TGTGCTCTAATTACCCGTCTCATACTGGGGGACACCGATAAACTCATCTTT	CALITRLILGDTDKLIF
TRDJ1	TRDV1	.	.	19	TGTGCTCTTGGGGAACTAGTCCCGCTCGGTGGGGGGTACACCGATAAACTCATCTTT	CALGELVPLGGGYTDKLIF
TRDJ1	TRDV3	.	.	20	TGTGCCGTTGCTACGTTGTCTGTCGGGGGTGTAGTCCCTCTCACCGATAAACTCATCTTT	CAVATLSVGGVVPLTDKLIF
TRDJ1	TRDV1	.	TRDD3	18	TGTGCTCTTGGGGTTTCCTGGGGATACGCGGGGTACACCGATAAACTCATCTTT	CALGVSWGYAGYTDKLIF
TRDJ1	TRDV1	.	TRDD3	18	TGTGCTCTTGGGGAAGAACACAGGGACTGGGGGCTCACCGATAAACTCATCTTT	CALGEEHRDWGLTDKLIF
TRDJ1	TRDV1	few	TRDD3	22	TGTGCTCTTGGGGAACCCGGCTTTCTACACGGTTACTGGGGGACGTACACCGATAAACTCATCTTT	CALGEPGFLHGYWGTYTDKLIF
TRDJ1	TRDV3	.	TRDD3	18	TGTGCCTTTACCGTACTGGGGGATTTCAGCTGGTACACCGATAAACTCATCTTT	CAFTVLGDFSWYTDKLIF
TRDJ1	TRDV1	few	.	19	TGTGCTCTTGGGGAGAGGGGCCTCCTCCCATCCCCTTACACCGATAAACTCATCTTT	CALGERGLLPSPYTDKLIF
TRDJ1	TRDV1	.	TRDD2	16	TGTGCTCTTGGGGAAGTTTCCTACCACTCTGGTGCTAAACTCATCTTT	CALGEVSYHSGAKLIF
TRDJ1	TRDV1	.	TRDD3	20	TGTGCTCTTGGGGAACTCCCATACTGGGGGATAGTAGGCCCCCTGGATAAACTCATCTTT	CALGELPYWGIVGPLDKLIF
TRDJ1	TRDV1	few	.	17	TGTGCTCTTGGGGTAGGTGTCCTTTTTTCGTACACCGATAAACTCATCTTT	CALGVGVLFSYTDKLIF
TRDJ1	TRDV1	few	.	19	TGTGCTCTTGGGGAAGAGGTACGGGGTGGGGATCTGTACACCGATAAACTCATCTTT	CALGEEVRGGDLYTDKLIF
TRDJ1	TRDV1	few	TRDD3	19	TGTGCTCTTGGGGAACTCGTACTTCCGTTAGCTGGGGGATTCGATAAACTCATCTTT	CALGELVLPLAGGFDKLIF
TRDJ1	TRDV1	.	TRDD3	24	TGTGCTCTTGGGGAATTAGTAGGCCTGACTGGGGGATACGCGGTGTCTTTGTACACCGATAAACTCATCTTT	CALGELVGLTGGYAVSLYTDKLIF
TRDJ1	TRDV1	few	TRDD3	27	TGTGCTCTTGGGTCCCCGAGGGGCTATTCACCTGGTCTGGGGGATACGCAATCGAGAAGGTACACCGATAAACTCATCTTT	CALGSPRGYSPGLGDTQSRRYTDKLIF
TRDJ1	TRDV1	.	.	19	TGTGCTCTTGGGGAACTGTATGGGGGGTCCATACAGAACACCGATAAACTCATCTTT	CALGELYGGSIQNTDKLIF
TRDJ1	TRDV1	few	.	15	TGTGCTCTTGGGATCCGGCCTTCGGGGGCCGATAAACTCATCTTT	CALGIRPSGADKLIF
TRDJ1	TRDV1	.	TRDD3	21	TGTGCTCTTGGGGAAGTGCCAGGGTGGGGGATACGCCATTCTCTCACCAATAAACTCATCTTT	CALGEVPGWGIRHSLTNKLIF
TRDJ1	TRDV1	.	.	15	TGTGCTCTTGGGGAACCCCATCTTCCTCCCCAGGCGCTCATCTTT	CALGEPHLPPQALIF
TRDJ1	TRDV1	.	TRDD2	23	TGTGCTCTTGGGGACCCGCCGTTTCTACCTTCCTACGGCTGCCGGGCTTACACCGATAAACTCATCTTT	CALGDPPFLPSYGCRAYTDKLIF
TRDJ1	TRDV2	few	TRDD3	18	TGTGCCTGTGACGAATACTACTGGGGGATGGGGGCCACCGATAAACTCATCTTT	CACDEYYWGMGATDKLIF
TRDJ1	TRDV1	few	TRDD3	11	TGTGCTCTTGGGGAGCTGGGGGTGATCATCTTT	CALGELGVIIF
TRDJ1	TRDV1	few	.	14	TGTGCTCTTGGGGAACTGTGGGGGACCGATAAACTCATCTTT	CALGELWGTDKLIF
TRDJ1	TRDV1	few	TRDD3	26	TGTGCTCTTGGGGAACTTAAATCGAGCGAGCCAGACGAGTCTGGGGGATACTTACGGTACACCGATAAACTCATCTTT	CALGELKSSEPDESGGYLRYTDKLIF